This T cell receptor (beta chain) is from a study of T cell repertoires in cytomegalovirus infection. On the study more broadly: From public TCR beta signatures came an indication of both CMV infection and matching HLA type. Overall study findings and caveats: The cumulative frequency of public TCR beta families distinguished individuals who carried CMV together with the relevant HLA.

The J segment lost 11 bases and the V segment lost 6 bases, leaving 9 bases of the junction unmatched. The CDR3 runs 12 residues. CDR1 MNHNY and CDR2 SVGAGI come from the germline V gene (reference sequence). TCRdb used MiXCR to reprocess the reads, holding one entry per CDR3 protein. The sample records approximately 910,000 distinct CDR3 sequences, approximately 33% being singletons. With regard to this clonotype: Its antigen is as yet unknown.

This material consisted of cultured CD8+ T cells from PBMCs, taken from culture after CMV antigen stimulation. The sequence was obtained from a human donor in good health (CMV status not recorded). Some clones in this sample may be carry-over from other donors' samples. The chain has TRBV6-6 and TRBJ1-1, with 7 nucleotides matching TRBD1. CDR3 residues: CASSLTGARAFF. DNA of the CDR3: TGTGCCAGCAGCCTTACAGGGGCGCGGGCTTTCTTT.